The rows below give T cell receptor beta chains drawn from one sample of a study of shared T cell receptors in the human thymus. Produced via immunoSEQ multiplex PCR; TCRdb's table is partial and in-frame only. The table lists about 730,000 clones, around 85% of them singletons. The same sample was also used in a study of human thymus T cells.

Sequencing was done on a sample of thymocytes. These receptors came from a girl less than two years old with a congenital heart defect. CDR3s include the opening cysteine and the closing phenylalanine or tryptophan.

CAISESAEGHKKLFF	15	TRBJ1-4	TRBV10-3
CASSTGGTGHYGYTF	15	TRBJ1-2	TRBV6-1
CASSGGIGTKGNTIYF	16	TRBJ1-3	TRBV9
CASSLDPLTSGGGSDTQYF	19	TRBJ2-3	TRBV5-6
CASSRPGGSPLHF	13	TRBJ1-6	TRBV6-5
CASSTRDRVPGELFF	15	TRBJ2-2	TRBV27
CASSQRGRAHEQYF	14	TRBJ2-7	TRBV14
CASSAAEGSVTEAFF	15	TRBJ1-1	TRBV6-1
CASSGQANYGYTF	13	TRBJ1-2	TRBV2
CASSLRAGAHHEQYF	15	TRBJ2-7	TRBV5-4
CASSPSDSERSPLHF	15	TRBJ1-6	TRBV7-6
CASSQDLWQAGRLGENTEAFF	21	TRBJ1-1	TRBV4-1
CASSLEEIFSGANVLTF	17	TRBJ2-6	TRBV7-6
CASSPSRGDPTEAFF	15	TRBJ1-1	TRBV7-8
CASRGLRGTSVGTEAFF	17	TRBJ1-1	TRBV27
CASSQLPSRDSYNEQFF	17	TRBJ2-1	TRBV4-1
CASSFLPGKKLFF	13	TRBJ1-4	TRBV6-1
CASSVSGLPGYEQYF	15	TRBJ2-7	TRBV9
CASSLTPGGPLEHTIYF	17	TRBJ1-3	TRBV18
CASRSHGTDTKNIQYF	16	TRBJ2-4	TRBV28
CASWGEDNPPNEQFF	15	TRBJ2-1	TRBV2
CASSFLPGNYGYTF	14	TRBJ1-2	TRBV27
CASSRRDSTNTGELFF	16	TRBJ2-2	TRBV19
CASSQDTGGDIVNTEAFF	18	TRBJ1-1	TRBV4-1
CATLGGGGSYEQYF	14	TRBJ2-7	TRBV6-1
CASSYWLGTGSYEQYF	16	TRBJ2-7	TRBV6-5
CASSFDSRSGNTIYF	15	TRBJ1-3	TRBV13
CASSGTGGGRANTEAFF	17	TRBJ1-1	TRBV19
CASSGRQGARGLAKNIQYF	19	TRBJ2-4	TRBV7-9
CASSAYRGRGELFF	14	TRBJ2-2	TRBV2
CASSQVSYNSPLHF	14	TRBJ1-6	TRBV27
CASSQDGQLYNTEAFF	16	TRBJ1-1	TRBV14
CASSLSARNRDRDIENNQPQHF	22	TRBJ1-5	TRBV27
CASSGDRGTYEQYF	14	TRBJ2-7	TRBV6-5
CASSLTTRSSTDTQYF	16	TRBJ2-3	TRBV11-2
CASSQGWDYEKETQYF	16	TRBJ2-5	TRBV4-3
CASSLGGGRTEAFF	14	TRBJ1-1	TRBV7-2
CASSVSFRSERGTGYGYTF	19	TRBJ1-2	TRBV9
CASSPSTGGAETEAFF	16	TRBJ1-1	TRBV18
CASRVGETYEQYF	13	TRBJ2-7	TRBV27
CASSFRQGAHGYTF	14	TRBJ1-2	TRBV7-2
CSVDRTGRIQPQHF	14	TRBJ1-5	TRBV29-1
CASSLGTGRTEAFF	14	TRBJ1-1	TRBV14
CASSFRVNTGELFF	14	TRBJ2-2	TRBV5-5
CASRGLRRDSSSHNTDTQYF	20	TRBJ2-3	TRBV10-1
CASRGVYGYTF	11	TRBJ1-2	TRBV7-9
CASSRRDYQYYGYTF	15	TRBJ1-2	TRBV19